What follows is one T cell receptor (beta chain) and its context. This specimen belongs to a study of OX40 agonist ivuxolimab in advanced cancers. Study summary: Ivuxolimab was administered intravenously to patients at 0.01 to 10 mg/kg every 2 weeks.

Trimming cost V 1 base and J 5 bases, with 8 bases left between them. Germline CDR1 is MNHNS and CDR2 is SASEGT. The CDR3 is 13 amino acids. TCRdb's table, derived via immunoSEQ multiplex PCR, lists solely in-frame clones and lacks some. The sample consists of approximately 50,000 clones, 85% to 90% of them appearing once. Prior autoimmune disease or systemic immunosuppression barred patients. This sequence joins TRBV6-1 and TRBJ1-2; weak D call: TRBD1 (6 bases). The sample in question was CD4+ or CD8+ T cells sorted from blood, obtained in a trial of the OX40 agonist ivuxolimab. The clonotype originates from an adult with an advanced solid tumor such as melanoma, head and neck, liver or kidney cancer. CDR3: CASSEGGAYGYTF. CDR3 bases: TGTGCCAGCAGTGAAGGGGGGGCGTATGGCTACACCTTC.